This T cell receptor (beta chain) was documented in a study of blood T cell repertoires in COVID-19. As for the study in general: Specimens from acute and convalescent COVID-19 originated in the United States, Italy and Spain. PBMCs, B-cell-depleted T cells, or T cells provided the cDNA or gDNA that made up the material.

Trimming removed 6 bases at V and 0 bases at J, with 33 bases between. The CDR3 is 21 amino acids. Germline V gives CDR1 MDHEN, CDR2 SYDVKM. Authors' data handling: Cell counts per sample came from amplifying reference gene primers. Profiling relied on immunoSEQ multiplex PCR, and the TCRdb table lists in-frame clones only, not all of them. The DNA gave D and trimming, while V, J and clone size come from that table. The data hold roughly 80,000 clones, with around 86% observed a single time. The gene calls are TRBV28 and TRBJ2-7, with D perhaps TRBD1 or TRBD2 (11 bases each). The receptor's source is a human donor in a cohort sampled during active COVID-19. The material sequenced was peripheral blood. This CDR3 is CASRGTGGGSGRGIGSYEQYF. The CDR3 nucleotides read TGTGCCAGCAGAGGGACAGGGGGAGGTAGCGGGAGGGGAATCGGCTCCTACGAGCAGTACTTC.